The entry that follows covers one TCR beta chain sequence. The clone's antigen remains unknown. One end of the junction varies from germline; a read error may be responsible. Exclusion was applied to patients with uncontrolled infections, other autoimmune diseases, pregnancy or lactation. Diagnoses were established on the basis of clinical symptoms, serum thyroxine and TRAb, thyroid ultrasound, and orbital computed tomography. Trizol reagent was used to extract total RNA, and RNA quality was then checked on an Agilent 2100 Bioanalyzer. This entry is derived from a study of T cells in Graves' hyperthyroidism and ophthalmopathy (dated by TCRdb to about 2019). Some background on the complete study: A discovery cohort of roughly 100 patients, approximately 44 with Graves' ophthalmopathy and about 60 with stable Graves' hyperthyroidism, was used to find distinguishing TCR V-J signatures. Prospective prediction of ophthalmopathy was tested in an independent validation cohort of 18 to 20 hyperthyroidism patients and around 16 patients who later progressed to ophthalmopathy. For training and testing, the roughly 93 patients in the discovery cohort were randomly divided in a 7:3 ratio. The study also compared thyroid tissue and blood T-cell repertoires from more than five Graves' hyperthyroidism patients. Following sampling, methimazole starting at 30 mg daily was given to hyperthyroidism patients, and high-dose intravenous methylprednisolone was given to ophthalmopathy patients. The paper describes TCR Vbeta CDR3 sequencing of roughly 130 peripheral blood samples, made up of some 40 ophthalmopathy patients, more than 70 hyperthyroidism patients and 17 progressor patients. The research as a whole found: In validation, the model predicted progression to ophthalmopathy a median of roughly 6.2 months before onset, with about 67% sensitivity and 72.22% specificity. Sample size was not statistically predetermined, and blinding of investigators to group allocation was not performed. Most expanded thyroid clonotypes (frequency above 0.001) were also detected in blood, a finding suggesting that blood repertoires may reflect thyroid immune responses. A model built on a 13 V-J signature distinguished ophthalmopathy from stable hyperthyroidism, reaching about 88% sensitivity and approximately 81% specificity in cross-validation and 80%/75% in testing.

Amplification of TCR beta CDR3 regions was carried out from RNA transcripts. The first round of RT-PCR for the TCR CDR3 was performed with the HTBI primer set and the Qiagen OneStep RT-PCR kit. A second multiplex PCR round built the libraries, followed by size selection and purification. Sequencing of the libraries was done on an Illumina HiSeq2000 using paired-end 100 bp reads. For the original study's pipeline: Raw data were processed with SOAPnuke, discarding reads with adapters, uncalled bases, mean Phred below 15, or no exact constant-primer or identifier match. High-quality paired reads were merged with COPE v1.2.5, and unique nucleotide sequences were defined as clonotypes. MiTCR v1.1 was used to align clonotypes to the IMGT TRBV, TRBD and TRBJ reference segments. Analysis was restricted to V-J combinations with a frequency above 0.0001, which covered roughly 99% of repertoires. A TCS score was defined as the ratio of F50 (clonal expansion) to E x V (chaos), with BLOSUM62-based TCRdist applied between CDR3 peptides within each V-J. Welch's t-statistics and random forest reduced 514 V-J features to roughly 13, which were used in a naive Bayes classifier (R e1071). The similarity between thyroid and blood repertoires was quantified using the Morisita-Horn index. TCRdb reprocessed the public reads (quality trimming at Q25 with fastp, clone calling with MiXCR) and kept in-frame beta chains. Merged by CDR3 protein, the rows form single entries marked with the most common genes and DNA. The V and J calls here are based on TCRdb, not the publication. This sample comprises 600,000 to 700,000 distinct CDR3 sequences, roughly 45% of them detected only once. Less than 9.5% of the sample comes from the top ten.

Reading the germline V gene (reference sequence) gives CDR1 SEHNR and CDR2 FQNEAQ. Inclusive of the bounding cysteine and phenylalanine, the CDR3 is 17 residues long. Solely the CDR3 DNA is kept, with 51 bases framed from the first base. The receptor comes from an adult man with Graves' disease, either hyperthyroidism or ophthalmopathy (not recorded which). The sample comprised peripheral blood or thyroid tissue (not recorded which). The sequence joins TRBV7-9 to TRBJ1-5; 7 of the junction bases match TRBD1. The CDR3 region reads CASSRDRGQDSNQPQHF. The bases are TGCGCCAGCAGCCGAGATCGCGGACAGGATAGCAATCAGCCCCAGCATTTT.